This entry features one TCR beta chain sequence. This specimen comes from a study of blood T cell repertoires in COVID-19. As originally analysed: Amplifying reference gene primers gave estimates of nucleated cell counts. The repertoire was sequenced with immunoSEQ multiplex PCR; TCRdb's copy has only in-frame clones and lacks some. V and J calls and clone size are copied from that table; D and trimming were computed from the DNA. The data show 130,000 to 150,000 clones, 70% to 90% seen once. The ends lost 5 bases at V and 7 bases at J; junction bases unmatched: 7. Germline V CDR1 and CDR2: MNHEY, SVGAGI. The CDR3 consists of 13 residues.

This TCR was recovered from a woman in her 40s who had recovered from COVID-19. The sample was PBMCs or T cells enriched from blood (not recorded which). This chain connects TRBV6-5 to TRBJ1-2, with TRBD1 matching over 7 bases. For the CDR3, the DNA is TGTGCCAGCAGTCGTACAGGGGAAGGTGGCTACACCTTC. Translating it yields CASSRTGEGGYTF.